A selection of T cell receptor beta chains follows, all from one sample in a study of CD8 T cells in ankylosing spondylitis. A single record per CDR3 protein comes from TCRdb applying MiXCR to the 5' RACE reads. Among 330,000 or so distinct CDR3 sequences listed, 7.5% to 9% were seen once. The sample comprised blood, either unsorted or a sorted T cell fraction (not recorded which). These receptors were taken from a male donor with ankylosing spondylitis. The CDR3 runs from the conserved cysteine through the conserved F or W. The D gene is left open where the match is weak. Clone size is stated in some rows and not others, as once, few, many or a class when expanded.

J gene,clone size,V gene,D gene,CDR3 DNA,CDR3 protein
TRBJ2-3,NA,TRBV6-2/TRBV6-3,TRBD2,TGTGCCAGCAGTTCCAACCCTAAACTAGCGGGCCACACAGATACGCAGTATTTT,CASSSNPKLAGHTDTQYF
TRBJ2-3,many,TRBV10-3,NA,TGTGCCATCTTGGGCGGATCTAGCACAGATACGCAGTATTTT,CAILGGSSTDTQYF
TRBJ2-7,NA,TRBV5-1,NA,TGCGCCAGCAGCTCTTTCTCCTACGAGCAGTACTTC,CASSSFSYEQYF
TRBJ2-1,many,TRBV29-1,NA,TGCAGCGTTGGATTAGCCTACAATGAGCAGTTCTTC,CSVGLAYNEQFF
TRBJ2-7,once,TRBV7-9,NA,TGTGCCAGCAGCTTGGGTAAGGTTAAGCGCTACGAGCAGTACTTC,CASSLGKVKRYEQYF
TRBJ2-7,many,TRBV12-3/TRBV12-4,TRBD2,TGTGCCAGCACTCAATCTCTAGCGGCCGGCTCCTACGAGCAGTACTTC,CASTQSLAAGSYEQYF
TRBJ1-1,many,TRBV7-2,TRBD1,TGTGCCAGCAGCTGGAGACAGGGGGACACTGAAGCTTTCTTT,CASSWRQGDTEAFF
TRBJ1-4,few,TRBV14,TRBD1,TGTGCCAGCAGCCGTGGACAGGGGTTTGGAGAAAAACTGTTTTTT,CASSRGQGFGEKLFF
TRBJ2-7,few,TRBV27,NA,TGTGCCAGCAGCATGAAAGGACGGACGGTGCAGTACTTC,CASSMKGRTVQYF
TRBJ2-4,few,TRBV25-1,TRBD2,TGTGCCAGCAGTGGGGGGGGGGACATTCAGTACTTC,CASSGGGDIQYF
TRBJ1-3,NA,TRBV12-3/TRBV12-4,NA,TGTGCCAGCAGTTTCCTCGGGAGCTCTGGAAACACCATATATTTT,CASSFLGSSGNTIYF
TRBJ1-2,many,TRBV29-1,NA,TGCAGCGTTGAAAGGCAGCTTCGGACCACCTTC,CSVERQLRTTF
TRBJ2-5,few,TRBV2,NA,TGTGCCAGCAGTGAAGGCCAAGAGACCCAGTACTTC,CASSEGQETQYF
TRBJ1-4,NA,TRBV29-1,NA,TGCAGCGTTTCGGGGGAAACTAATGAAAAACTGTTTTTT,CSVSGETNEKLFF
TRBJ2-1,NA,TRBV4-2,NA,TGTGCCAGCAGCCAAGATTGGGAGTTCTCCTACAATGAGCAGTTCTTC,CASSQDWEFSYNEQFF
TRBJ2-7,few,TRBV7-6,TRBD1,TGTGCCAGCAGTCCCGGGACAGGGTTAATTATCGAGCAGTACTTC,CASSPGTGLIIEQYF
TRBJ2-5,many,TRBV9,NA,TGTGCCAGCAGCGTAGGTGAAGGAGCTTACCAAGAGACCCAGTACTTC,CASSVGEGAYQETQYF
TRBJ1-1,many,TRBV12-3/TRBV12-4,NA,TGTGCCAGCAGTTTGGTTCCAAACTTGGCGAACACTGAAGCTTTCTTT,CASSLVPNLANTEAFF
TRBJ1-5,NA,TRBV25-1,NA,TGTGCCAGCAGCCCTGACACGGCAGGCAATCAGCCCCAGCATTTT,CASSPDTAGNQPQHF
TRBJ2-4,NA,TRBV20-1,NA,TGCAGTGCTAGAGCGGGATTACTAGCCAAAAACATTCAGTACTTC,CSARAGLLAKNIQYF
TRBJ2-2,NA,TRBV24-1,NA,TGTGCCACCAGTGCCCATCGGACGGGGAACACCGGGGAGCTGTTTTTT,CATSAHRTGNTGELFF
TRBJ2-7,few,TRBV5-1,NA,TGCGCCAGCAGCTCACCCGGGGGTCCTGCCTACGAGCAGTACTTC,CASSSPGGPAYEQYF
TRBJ1-1,few,TRBV20-1,NA,TGCAGTGCTAGTGAGGTTCGGGGTGGCACTGAAGCTTTCTTT,CSASEVRGGTEAFF
TRBJ2-7,NA,TRBV19,TRBD1,TGTGCCAGTAGTATGCCTAGCTTTGGACAGGCTCACGACGAGCAGTACTTC,CASSMPSFGQAHDEQYF
TRBJ2-1,few,TRBV6-2/TRBV6-3,NA,TGTGCCAGCAGTGGTTTCGCCTACAATGAGCAGTTCTTC,CASSGFAYNEQFF
TRBJ1-5,few,TRBV7-2,NA,TGTGCCAGCAGCTTAGCGCCCGAGACGCCCCAGCATTTT,CASSLAPETPQHF
TRBJ2-6,NA,TRBV7-2,TRBD1,TGTGCCAGCAGCTTACCAGGGGGCCCCTCTGGGGCCAACGTCCTGACTTTC,CASSLPGGPSGANVLTF
TRBJ1-1,NA,TRBV6-2/TRBV6-3,NA,TGTGCCAGCAGCCGACCTAAAGCAGGTCCTAACACTGAAGCTTTCTTT,CASSRPKAGPNTEAFF
TRBJ2-7,few,TRBV12-3/TRBV12-4,TRBD2,TGTGCCAGCAGGAGTTCGTTCGGGGGGGCTTGGGAGCAGTACTTC,CASRSSFGGAWEQYF
TRBJ1-4,NA,TRBV5-1,TRBD1,TGCGCCAGCAGCTTGGCCGGGACAGGGCCACATAATGAAAAACTGTTTTTT,CASSLAGTGPHNEKLFF
TRBJ2-7,few,TRBV20-1,TRBD1,TGCAGTGCTAGCGAAACAGGGGGAAGGACCTACGAGCAGTACTTC,CSASETGGRTYEQYF
TRBJ1-2,NA,TRBV28,NA,TGTGCCAGCAGTTTACTCGGCTATGGCTACACCTTC,CASSLLGYGYTF
TRBJ2-5,few,TRBV27,TRBD2,TGTGCCAGCAGTCTCCTACTAGCGGGAGGGCCCGGGGAGACCCAGTACTTC,CASSLLLAGGPGETQYF
TRBJ2-3,few,TRBV7-3,TRBD2,TGTGCCAGCAGCTCGATTAGCGGGAGGGCGGGGAAAGATACGCAGTATTTT,CASSSISGRAGKDTQYF
TRBJ1-5,many,TRBV29-1,NA,TGCAGCGTTGCGTCTGGGGGCAATCAGCCCCAGCATTTT,CSVASGGNQPQHF
TRBJ2-7,few,TRBV18,NA,TGTGCCAGCTCACCAAGAGGTCGATCCTACGAGCAGTACTTC,CASSPRGRSYEQYF
TRBJ2-7,many,TRBV20-1,NA,TGCAGTGCTAGAGATCCTGCGTCAAGCTCCTACGAGCAGTACTTC,CSARDPASSSYEQYF
TRBJ2-7,NA,TRBV28,TRBD1,TGTGCCAGCAGTACCCGGGACAGGGCAAAAGTCTCCTACGAGCAGTACTTC,CASSTRDRAKVSYEQYF
TRBJ1-6,NA,TRBV9,TRBD1,TGTGCCAGCAGCTCATGGGACAGACTAAATTCACCCCTCCACTTT,CASSSWDRLNSPLHF
TRBJ2-4,few,TRBV21-1,NA,TGTGCCAGCACCGGCGGGGAACTCAAAAACATTCAGTACTTC,CASTGGELKNIQYF
TRBJ2-1,NA,TRBV5-4,TRBD2,TGTGCCAGCAGCTTGCGGCTAGCGGGAGTTCAGCAGTTCTTC,CASSLRLAGVQQFF
TRBJ2-2,NA,TRBV20-1,NA,TGCAGTGCTAGAGATCAGGACACCGGGGAGCTGTTTTTT,CSARDQDTGELFF
TRBJ2-7,many,TRBV20-1,TRBD2,TGCAGTGCTACACAGGGCGGGAGGTACTACGAGCAGTACTTC,CSATQGGRYYEQYF